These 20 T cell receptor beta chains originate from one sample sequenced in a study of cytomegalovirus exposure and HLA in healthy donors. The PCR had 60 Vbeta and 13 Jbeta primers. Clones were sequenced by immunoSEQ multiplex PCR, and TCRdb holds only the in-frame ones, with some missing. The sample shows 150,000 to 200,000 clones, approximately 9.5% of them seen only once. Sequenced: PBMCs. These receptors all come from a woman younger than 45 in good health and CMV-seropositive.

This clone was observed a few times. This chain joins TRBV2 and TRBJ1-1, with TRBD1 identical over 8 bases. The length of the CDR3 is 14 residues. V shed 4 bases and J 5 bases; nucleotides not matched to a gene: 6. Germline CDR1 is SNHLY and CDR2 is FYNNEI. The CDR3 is CASSGYRGGTEAFF. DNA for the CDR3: TGTGCCAGCAGTGGGTACAGGGGGGGGACTGAAGCTTTCTTT.

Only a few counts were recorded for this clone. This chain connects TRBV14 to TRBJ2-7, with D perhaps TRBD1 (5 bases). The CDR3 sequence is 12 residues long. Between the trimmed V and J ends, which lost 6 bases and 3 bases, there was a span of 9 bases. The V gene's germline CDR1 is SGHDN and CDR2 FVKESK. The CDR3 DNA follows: TGTGCCAGCAGTAGGGGAATCTACGAGCAGTACTTC. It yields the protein CASSRGIYEQYF.

CDR3 sequence (DNA): TGTGCCAGCAGCGCCATGGGACTAGCGCATGGCGAGCAGTACTTC. Amino acids: CASSAMGLAHGEQYF. This chain links TRBV9 with TRBJ2-7; TRBD2 aligns across 10 bases. Germline loops: CDR1 SGDLS, CDR2 YYNGEE. V shed 3 bases, J shed 6 bases, and the junction held 9 bases outside the gene matches. The CDR3 extends over 15 amino acids.

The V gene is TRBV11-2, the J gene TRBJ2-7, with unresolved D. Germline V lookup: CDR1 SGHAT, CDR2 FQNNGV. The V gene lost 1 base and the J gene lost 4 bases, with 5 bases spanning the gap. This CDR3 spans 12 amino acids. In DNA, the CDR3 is TGTGCCAGCAGCTTAGCCTATTACGAGCAGTACTTC. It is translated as CASSLAYYEQYF.

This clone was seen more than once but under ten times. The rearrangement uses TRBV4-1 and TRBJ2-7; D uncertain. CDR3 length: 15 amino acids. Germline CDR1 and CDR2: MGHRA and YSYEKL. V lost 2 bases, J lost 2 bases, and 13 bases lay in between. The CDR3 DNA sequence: TGCGCCAGCAGCCAATCCATGGCGGCAGCCTACGAGCAGTACTTC. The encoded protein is CASSQSMAAAYEQYF.

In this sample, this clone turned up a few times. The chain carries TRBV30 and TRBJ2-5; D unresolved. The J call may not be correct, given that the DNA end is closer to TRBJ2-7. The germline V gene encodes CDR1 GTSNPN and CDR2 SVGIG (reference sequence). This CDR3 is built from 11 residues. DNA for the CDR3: TGTGCCTGGAGTGGAGGTGCCGAGCAGTACTTC. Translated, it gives CAWSGGAEQYF.

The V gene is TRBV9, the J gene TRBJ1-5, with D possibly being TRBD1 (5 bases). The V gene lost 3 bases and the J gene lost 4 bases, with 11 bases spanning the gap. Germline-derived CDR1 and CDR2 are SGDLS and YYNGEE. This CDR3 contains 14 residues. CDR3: CASSGDPGNQPQHF. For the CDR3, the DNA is TGTGCCAGCAGCGGTGATCCAGGGAATCAGCCCCAGCATTTT.

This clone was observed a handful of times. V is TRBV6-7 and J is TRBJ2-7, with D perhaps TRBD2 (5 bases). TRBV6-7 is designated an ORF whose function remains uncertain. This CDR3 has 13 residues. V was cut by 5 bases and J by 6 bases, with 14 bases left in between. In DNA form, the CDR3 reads TGTGCCAGCAGTAAACATCCTAGCTGCGAGCAGTACTTC. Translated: CASSKHPSCEQYF.

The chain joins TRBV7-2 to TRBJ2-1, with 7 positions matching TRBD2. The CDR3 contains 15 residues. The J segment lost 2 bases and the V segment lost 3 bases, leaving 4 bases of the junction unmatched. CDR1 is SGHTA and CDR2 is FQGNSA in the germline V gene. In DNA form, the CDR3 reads TGTGCCAGCAGCTTTGGGAGGGCCACCTACAATGAGCAGTTCTTC. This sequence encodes CASSFGRATYNEQFF.

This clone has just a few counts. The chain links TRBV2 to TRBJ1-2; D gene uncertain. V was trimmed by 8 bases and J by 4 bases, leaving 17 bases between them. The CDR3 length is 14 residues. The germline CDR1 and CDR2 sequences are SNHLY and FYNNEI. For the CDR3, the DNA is TGTGCCAGCCCCCCCGAGGGAGGGTTCTATGGCTACACCTTC. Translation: CASPPEGGFYGYTF.

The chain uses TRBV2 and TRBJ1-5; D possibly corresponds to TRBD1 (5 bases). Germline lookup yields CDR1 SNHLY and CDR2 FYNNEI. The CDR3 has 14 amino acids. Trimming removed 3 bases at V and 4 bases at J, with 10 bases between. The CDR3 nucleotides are TGTGCCAGCAGTGACAAGAAGGGGAATCAGCCCCAGCATTTT. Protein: CASSDKKGNQPQHF.

Here the CDR3 DNA reads TGTGCCAGCAGCTTAGGACAGTGGGGGAGGTATAGCAATCAGCCCCAGCATTTT. Protein sequence: CASSLGQWGRYSNQPQHF. The chain combines TRBV7-2 with TRBJ1-5; tentative D call: TRBD1 (5 bases). Germline CDR1 is SGHTA and CDR2 is FQGNSA. V was cut by 1 base and J by 0 bases, with 16 bases left in between. The CDR3 consists of 18 residues.

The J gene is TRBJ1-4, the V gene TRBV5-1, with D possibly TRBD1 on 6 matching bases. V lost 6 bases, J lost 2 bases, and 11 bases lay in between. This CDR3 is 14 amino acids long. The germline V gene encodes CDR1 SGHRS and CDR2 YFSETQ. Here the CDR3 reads CASTPGHTNEKLFF. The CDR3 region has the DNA TGCGCCAGCACTCCGGGACACACTAATGAAAAACTGTTTTTT.

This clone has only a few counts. The CDR3 loop is CASSDRRGPDTGELFF. The CDR3 bases are TGTGCCAGCAGCGACCGCAGGGGGCCGGACACCGGGGAGCTGTTTTTT. The rearrangement joins TRBV2 to TRBJ2-2, with TRBD1 matching 8 bases. The CDR3 covers 16 residues. The V segment lost 6 bases and the J segment 3 bases; nucleotides outside the gene matches: 9. Germline loops: CDR1 SNHLY, CDR2 FYNNEI.

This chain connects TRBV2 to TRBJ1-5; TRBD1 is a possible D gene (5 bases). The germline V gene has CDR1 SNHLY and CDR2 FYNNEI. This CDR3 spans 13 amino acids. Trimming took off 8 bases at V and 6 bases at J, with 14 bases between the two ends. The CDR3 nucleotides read TGTGCCAGCCTACTGCTCCAGGGTCAGCCCCAGCATTTT. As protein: CASLLLQGQPQHF.

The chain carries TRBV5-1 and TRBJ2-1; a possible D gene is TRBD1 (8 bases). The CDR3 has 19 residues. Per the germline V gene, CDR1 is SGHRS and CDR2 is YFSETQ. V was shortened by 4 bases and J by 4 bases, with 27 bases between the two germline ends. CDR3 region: CASSAGDRIIRANYNEQFF. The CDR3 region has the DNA TGCGCCAGCAGCGCGGGGGACAGGATAATTCGGGCCAATTACAATGAGCAGTTCTTC.

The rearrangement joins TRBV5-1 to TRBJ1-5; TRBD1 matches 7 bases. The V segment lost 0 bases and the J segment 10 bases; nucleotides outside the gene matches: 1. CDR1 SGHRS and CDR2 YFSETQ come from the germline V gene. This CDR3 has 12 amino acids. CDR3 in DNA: TGCGCCAGCAGCTTGGGGACAGGTCCCCAGCATTTT. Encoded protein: CASSLGTGPQHF.

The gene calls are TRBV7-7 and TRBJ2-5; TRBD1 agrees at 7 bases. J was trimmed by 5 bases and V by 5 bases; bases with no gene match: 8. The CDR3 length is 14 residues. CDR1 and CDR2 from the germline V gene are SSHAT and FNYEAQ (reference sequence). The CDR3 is CASSVLTGEETQYF. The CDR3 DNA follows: TGTGCCAGCAGCGTATTAACAGGGGAGGAGACCCAGTACTTC.

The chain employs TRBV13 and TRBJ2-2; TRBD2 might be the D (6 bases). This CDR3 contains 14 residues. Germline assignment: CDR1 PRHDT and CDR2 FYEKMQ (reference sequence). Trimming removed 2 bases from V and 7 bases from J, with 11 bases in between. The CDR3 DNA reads TGTGCCAGCAGCTTATTCCAGGGAGGCGGGGAGCTGTTTTTT. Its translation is CASSLFQGGGELFF.

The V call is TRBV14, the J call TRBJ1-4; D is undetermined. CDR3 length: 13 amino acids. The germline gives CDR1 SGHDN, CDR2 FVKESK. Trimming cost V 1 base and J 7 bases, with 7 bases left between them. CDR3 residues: CASSQGESEKLFF. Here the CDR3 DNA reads TGTGCCAGCAGCCAAGGGGAGAGTGAAAAACTGTTTTTT.